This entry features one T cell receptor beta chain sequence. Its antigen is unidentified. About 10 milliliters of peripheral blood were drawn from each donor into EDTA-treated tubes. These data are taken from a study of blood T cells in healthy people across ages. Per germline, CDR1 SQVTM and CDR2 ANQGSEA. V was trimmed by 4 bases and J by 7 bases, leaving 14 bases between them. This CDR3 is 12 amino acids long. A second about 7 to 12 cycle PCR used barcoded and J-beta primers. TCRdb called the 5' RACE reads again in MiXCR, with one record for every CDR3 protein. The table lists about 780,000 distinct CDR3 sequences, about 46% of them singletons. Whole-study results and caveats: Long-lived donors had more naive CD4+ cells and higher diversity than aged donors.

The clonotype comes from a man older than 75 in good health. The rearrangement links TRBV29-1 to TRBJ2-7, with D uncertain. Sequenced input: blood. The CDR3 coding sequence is TGCAGCGTTGGAGTGGCGTTTGGGGAGCAGTACTTC. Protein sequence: CSVGVAFGEQYF.